At least ten counts were recorded for the clone carrying this T cell receptor (beta chain). These data are taken from a study of spatial heterogeneity in lung cancer. Study summary: Fewer alpha-chain than beta-chain sequences were consistently detected.

The CDR3 has 13 amino acids. The V end was cut by 6 bases, the J end by 13 bases, with 21 bases between. Each molecule of TCR cDNA was tagged with one unique molecular identifier. TCRdb re-derived calls from the 5' RACE reads in MiXCR, one entry per CDR3 protein. This sample has 90,000 to 95,000 distinct CDR3 sequences; 12% occur once, and the top ten carry more than 40%. As for time point: sample taken at primary tumor resection. Tumor, nontumor lung or frozen PBMC supplied whole RNA that was sequenced unsorted. The input for sequencing was PBMCs, taken at surgery. The sequence came from a male donor with early-stage non-small cell lung cancer. The chain uses TRBV12-3 or TRBV12-4 and TRBJ2-5, with unresolved D. CDR3 amino acids: CASSPGPGVLSYF. The CDR3 region has the DNA TGTGCCAGCAGCCCCGGCCCGGGCGTACTGTCGTACTTC.